The 5 T cell receptor beta chains below were found in one sample sequenced in a study of CD8 T cells in Susac syndrome. Reverse transcription used about 0.45 to 1 ug RNA and random hexamers. MiXCR, applied by TCRdb to the immunoSEQ multiplex PCR reads, yields one record per CDR3 protein. Of about 140,000 distinct CDR3 sequences listed, around 96% are singletons. The material sequenced was CD4+ T cells from PBMCs. All receptors derive from a human donor with multiple sclerosis.

The rearrangement joins TRBV5-1 to TRBJ2-7; D remains unclear. CDR1 and CDR2 from the germline V gene are SGHRS and YFSETQ. Trimming shortened V by 3 bases and J by 4 bases, and 11 bases separated the two germline ends. This CDR3 has 13 amino acids. The chain's CDR3 is CASSSATTYEQYF. The CDR3 DNA follows: TGCGCCAGCAGCTCCGCGACCACTTACGAGCAGTACTTC. The full variable domain, in which reference TRBV5-1 and TRBJ2-7 provide the parts outside the CDR3, is KAGVTQTPRYLIKTRGQQVTLSCSPISGHRSVSWYQQTPGQGLQFLFEYFSETQRNKGNFPGRFSGRQFSNSRSEMNVSTLELGDSALYLCASSSATTYEQYFGPGTRLTVT.

The CDR3 DNA reads as TGTGCCAGCAGCCAAGGGACACCTCCCTACGAGCAGTACTTC. This translates into CASSQGTPPYEQYF. The chain is built from TRBV14 and TRBJ2-7, with a possible D match to TRBD1 (5 bases). The ends were cut back, 1 base at V and 2 bases at J, with 9 bases in the middle. Looked up from germline, CDR1 is SGHDN and CDR2 is FVKESK. The CDR3 spans 14 residues.

This chain uses TRBV20-1 with TRBJ2-7, with 8 bases lining up with TRBD1. V was clipped by 5 bases and J by 4 bases; unmatched bases: 4. This CDR3 comprises 12 residues. Germline CDR1 and CDR2: DFQATT and SNEGSKA (reference sequence). Here the CDR3 reads CSASRQGYEQYF. The CDR3 coding sequence is TGCAGTGCTTCCAGACAGGGGTACGAGCAGTACTTC.

The genes are TRBV6-2 or TRBV6-3 and TRBJ1-5; D is possibly TRBD1 (5 bases). V shed 5 bases and J shed 9 bases, with 23 bases lying between them. The CDR3 is 16 amino acids. Germline V gene sequence: CDR1 MNHEY, CDR2 SVGEGT. In nucleotides, the CDR3 is TGTGCCAGCAGTGCCGGGACGGGGAAAGCGGGTCTGCCCCAGCATTTT. Translation gives CASSAGTGKAGLPQHF.

The CDR3 sequence is CASSYIPSPQPYEQYF. In DNA, the CDR3 is TGTGCCAGCAGTTATATACCCTCTCCGCAGCCCTACGAGCAGTACTTC. The chain is built from TRBV6-2 or TRBV6-3 and TRBJ2-7, with D uncertain. This CDR3 comprises 16 residues. Germline CDR1 and CDR2: MNHEY and SVGEGT. V was trimmed by 3 bases and J by 2 bases, leaving 17 bases between them.